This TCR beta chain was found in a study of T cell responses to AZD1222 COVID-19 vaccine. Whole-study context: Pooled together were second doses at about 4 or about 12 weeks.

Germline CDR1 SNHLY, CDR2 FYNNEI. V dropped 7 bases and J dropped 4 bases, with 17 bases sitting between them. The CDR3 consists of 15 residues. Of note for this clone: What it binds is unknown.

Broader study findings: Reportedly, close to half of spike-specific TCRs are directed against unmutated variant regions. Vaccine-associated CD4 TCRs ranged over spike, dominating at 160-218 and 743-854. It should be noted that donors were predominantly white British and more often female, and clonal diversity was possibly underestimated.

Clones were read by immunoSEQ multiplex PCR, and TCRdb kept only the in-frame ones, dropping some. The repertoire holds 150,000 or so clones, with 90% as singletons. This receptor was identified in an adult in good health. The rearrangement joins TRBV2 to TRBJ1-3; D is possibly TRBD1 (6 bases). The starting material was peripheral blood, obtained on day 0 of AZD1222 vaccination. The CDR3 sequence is CASIRATGLGNTIYF. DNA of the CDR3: TGTGCCAGCATCCGAGCGACAGGCCTGGGAAACACCATATATTTT.